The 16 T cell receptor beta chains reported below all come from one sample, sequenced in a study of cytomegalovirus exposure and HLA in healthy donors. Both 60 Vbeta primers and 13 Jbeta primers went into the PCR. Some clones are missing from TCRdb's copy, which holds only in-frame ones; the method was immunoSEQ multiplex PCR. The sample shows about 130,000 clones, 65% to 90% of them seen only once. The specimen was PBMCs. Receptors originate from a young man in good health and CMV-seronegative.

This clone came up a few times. Here the CDR3 reads CASSQRDRGRYSGANVLTF. CDR3 in DNA: TGCGCCAGCAGCCAAAGGGACAGGGGCCGATACTCTGGGGCCAACGTCCTGACTTTC. This chain links TRBV4-3 with TRBJ2-6; 10 nucleotides align to TRBD1. The germline V gene encodes CDR1 LGHNA and CDR2 YSLEER. J gave up 0 bases and V 2 bases, and 7 bases lay outside the gene matches. The CDR3 is 19 residues long.

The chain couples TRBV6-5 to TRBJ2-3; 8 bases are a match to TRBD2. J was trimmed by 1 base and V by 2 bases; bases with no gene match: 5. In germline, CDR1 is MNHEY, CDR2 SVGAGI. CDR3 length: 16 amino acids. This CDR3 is CASSYGAGGGTDTQYF. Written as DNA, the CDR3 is TGTGCCAGCAGTTACGGGGCGGGGGGCGGCACAGATACGCAGTATTTT.

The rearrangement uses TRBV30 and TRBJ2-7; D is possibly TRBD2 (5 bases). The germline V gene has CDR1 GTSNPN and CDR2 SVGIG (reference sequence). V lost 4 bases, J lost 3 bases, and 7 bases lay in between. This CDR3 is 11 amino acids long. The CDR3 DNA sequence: TGTGCCTGGACTCGGGGCTACGAGCAGTACTTC. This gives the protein CAWTRGYEQYF.

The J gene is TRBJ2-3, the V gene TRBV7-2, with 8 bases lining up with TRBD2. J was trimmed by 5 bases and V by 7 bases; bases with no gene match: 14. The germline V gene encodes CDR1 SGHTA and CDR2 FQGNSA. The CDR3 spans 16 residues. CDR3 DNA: TGTGCCAGCAACCCTAGTGTAGCGGGATTCATAGATACGCAGTATTTT. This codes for CASNPSVAGFIDTQYF.

CDR3 bases: TGTGCCAGCAGCTTGAGTCCTGGGACAGGGGGCGAAAGATATGGCTACACCTTC. Its protein is CASSLSPGTGGERYGYTF. J is TRBJ1-2 and V is TRBV5-6; 12 bases are a match to TRBD1. The trim removed 1 base at V and 5 bases at J, leaving 12 bases unmatched. The CDR3 runs 18 residues. From germline, CDR1 is SGHDT and CDR2 YYEEEE.

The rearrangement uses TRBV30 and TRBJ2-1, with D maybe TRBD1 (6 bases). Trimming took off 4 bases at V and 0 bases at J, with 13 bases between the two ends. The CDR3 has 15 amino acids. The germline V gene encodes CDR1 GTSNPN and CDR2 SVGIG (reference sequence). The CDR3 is CAWNPRGSSYNEQFF. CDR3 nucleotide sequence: TGTGCCTGGAACCCGAGGGGGAGCTCCTACAATGAGCAGTTCTTC.

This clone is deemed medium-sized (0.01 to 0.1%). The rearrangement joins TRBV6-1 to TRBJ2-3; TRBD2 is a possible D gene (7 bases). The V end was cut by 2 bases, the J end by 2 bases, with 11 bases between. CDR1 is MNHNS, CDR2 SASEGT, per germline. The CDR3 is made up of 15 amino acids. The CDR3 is CASSETGGPTDTQYF. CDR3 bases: TGTGCCAGCAGTGAAACGGGGGGCCCCACAGATACGCAGTATTTT.

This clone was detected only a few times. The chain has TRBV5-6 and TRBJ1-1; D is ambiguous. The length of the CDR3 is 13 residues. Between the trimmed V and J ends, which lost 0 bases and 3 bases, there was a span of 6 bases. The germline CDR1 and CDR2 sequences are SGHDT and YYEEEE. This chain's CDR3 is CASSLVGDTEAFF. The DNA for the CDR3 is TGTGCCAGCAGCTTGGTTGGAGACACTGAAGCTTTCTTT. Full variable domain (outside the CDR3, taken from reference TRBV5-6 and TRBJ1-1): DAGVTQSPTHLIKTRGQQVTLRCSPKSGHDTVSWYQQALGQGPQFIFQYYEEEERQRGNFPDRFSGHQFPNYSSELNVNALLLGDSALYLCASSLVGDTEAFFGQGTRLTVV.

The CDR3 DNA reads TGTGCCAGCAGCTTAGGATTCCCGGGACAGGGGTACACCGGGGAGCTGTTTTTT. This gives the protein CASSLGFPGQGYTGELFF. This chain joins TRBV7-8 and TRBJ2-2, with 10 bases matching TRBD1. Trimming took 1 base from V and 3 from J; bases not matched to a gene: 8. The CDR3 sequence is 18 residues long. Germline V gives CDR1 SGHVS, CDR2 FQNEAQ. Looking up the rest from reference TRBV7-8 and TRBJ2-2 gives the full variable domain: GAGVSQSPRYKVAKRGQDVALRCDPISGHVSLFWYQQALGQGPEFLTYFQNEAQLDKSGLPSDRFFAERPEGSVSTLKIQRTQQEDSAVYLCASSLGFPGQGYTGELFFGEGSRLTVL.

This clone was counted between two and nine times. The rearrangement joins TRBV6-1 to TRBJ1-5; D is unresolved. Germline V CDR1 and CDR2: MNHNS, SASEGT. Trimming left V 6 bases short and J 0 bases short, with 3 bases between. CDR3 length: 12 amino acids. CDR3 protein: CASSHSNQPQHF. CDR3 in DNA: TGTGCCAGCAGCCATAGCAATCAGCCCCAGCATTTT.

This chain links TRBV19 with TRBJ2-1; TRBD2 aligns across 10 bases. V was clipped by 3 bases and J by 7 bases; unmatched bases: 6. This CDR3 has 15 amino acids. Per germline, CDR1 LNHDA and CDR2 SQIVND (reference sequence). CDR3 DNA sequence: TGTGCCAGTAGTATCAAGGTACTAGCGGGGAATGAGCAGTTCTTC. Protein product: CASSIKVLAGNEQFF.

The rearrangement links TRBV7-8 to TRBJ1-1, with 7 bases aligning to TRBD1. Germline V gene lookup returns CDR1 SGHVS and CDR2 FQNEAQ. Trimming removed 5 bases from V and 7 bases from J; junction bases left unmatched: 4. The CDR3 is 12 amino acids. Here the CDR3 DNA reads TGTGCCAGCAGCCCGGGACAGCTTGAAGCTTTCTTT. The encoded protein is CASSPGQLEAFF.

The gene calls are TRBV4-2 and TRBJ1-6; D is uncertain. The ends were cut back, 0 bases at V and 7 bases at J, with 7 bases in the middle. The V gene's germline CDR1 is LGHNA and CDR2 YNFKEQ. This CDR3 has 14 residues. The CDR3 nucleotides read TGTGCCAGCAGCCAAGATTCCCAGAATTCACCCCTCCACTTT. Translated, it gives CASSQDSQNSPLHF.

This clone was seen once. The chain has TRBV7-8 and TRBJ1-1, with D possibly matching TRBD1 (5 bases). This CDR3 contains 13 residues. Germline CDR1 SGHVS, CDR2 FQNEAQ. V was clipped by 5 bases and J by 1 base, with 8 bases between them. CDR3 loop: CASSTQGNTEAFF. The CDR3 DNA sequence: TGTGCCAGCAGCACCCAGGGGAACACTGAAGCTTTCTTT.

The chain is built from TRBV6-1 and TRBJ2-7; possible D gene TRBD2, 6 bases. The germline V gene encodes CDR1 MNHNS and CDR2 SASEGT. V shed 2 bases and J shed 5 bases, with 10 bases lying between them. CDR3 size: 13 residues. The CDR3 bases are TGTGCCAGCAGTGAAAGATGGAGGGACGAGCAGTACTTC. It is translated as CASSERWRDEQYF.

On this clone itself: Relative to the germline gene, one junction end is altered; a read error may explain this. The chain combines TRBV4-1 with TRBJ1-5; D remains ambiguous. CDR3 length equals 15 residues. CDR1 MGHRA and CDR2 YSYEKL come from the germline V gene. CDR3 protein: CASSQEHPSTRPHSF. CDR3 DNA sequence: TGCGCCAGCAGCCAAGAACACCCTTCTACACGACCTCACAGTTTT.